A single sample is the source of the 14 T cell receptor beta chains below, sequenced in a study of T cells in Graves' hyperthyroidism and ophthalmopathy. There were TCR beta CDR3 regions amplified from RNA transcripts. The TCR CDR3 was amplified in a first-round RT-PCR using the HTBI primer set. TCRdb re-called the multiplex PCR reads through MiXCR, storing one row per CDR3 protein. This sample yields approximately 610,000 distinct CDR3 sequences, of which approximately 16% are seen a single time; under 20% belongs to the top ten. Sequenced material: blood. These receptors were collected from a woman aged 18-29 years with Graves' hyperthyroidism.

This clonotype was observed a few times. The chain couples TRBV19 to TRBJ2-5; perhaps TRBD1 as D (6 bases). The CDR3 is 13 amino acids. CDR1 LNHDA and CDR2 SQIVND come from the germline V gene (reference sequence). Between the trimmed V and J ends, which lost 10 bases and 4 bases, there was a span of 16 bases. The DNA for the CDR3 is TGTGCCACCACACCTCTACAGGGAGAGACCCAGTACTTC. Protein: CATTPLQGETQYF.

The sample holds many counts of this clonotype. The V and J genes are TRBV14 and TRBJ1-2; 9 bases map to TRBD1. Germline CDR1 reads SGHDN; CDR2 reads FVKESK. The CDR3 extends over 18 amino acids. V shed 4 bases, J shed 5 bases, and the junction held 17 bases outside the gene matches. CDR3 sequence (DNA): TGTGCCAGCAGCCCGATGAGGGGGACAGGGCAAAAGGATTATGGCTACACCTTC. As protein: CASSPMRGTGQKDYGYTF.

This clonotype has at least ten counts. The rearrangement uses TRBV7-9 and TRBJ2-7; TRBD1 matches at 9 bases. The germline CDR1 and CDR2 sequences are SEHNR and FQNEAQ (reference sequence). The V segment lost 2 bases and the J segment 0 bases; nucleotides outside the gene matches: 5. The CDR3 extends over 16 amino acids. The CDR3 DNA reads TGTGCCAGCAGCTTATGGGGGACAGGGACCTCCTACGAGCAGTACTTC. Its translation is CASSLWGTGTSYEQYF.

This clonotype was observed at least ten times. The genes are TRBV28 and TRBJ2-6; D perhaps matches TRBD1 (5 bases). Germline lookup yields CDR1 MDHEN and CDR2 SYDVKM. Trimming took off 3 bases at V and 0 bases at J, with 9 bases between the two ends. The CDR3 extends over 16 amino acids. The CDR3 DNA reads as TGTGCCAGCAGTTTGGGTGGGGCCTCTGGGGCCAACGTCCTGACTTTC. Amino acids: CASSLGGASGANVLTF.

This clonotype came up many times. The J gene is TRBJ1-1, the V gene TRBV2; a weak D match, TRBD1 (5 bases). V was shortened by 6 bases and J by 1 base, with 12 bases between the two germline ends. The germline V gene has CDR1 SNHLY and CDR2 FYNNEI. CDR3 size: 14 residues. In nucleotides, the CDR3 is TGTGCCAGCAGGGGACTGCGATGGAACACTGAAGCTTTCTTT. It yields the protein CASRGLRWNTEAFF.

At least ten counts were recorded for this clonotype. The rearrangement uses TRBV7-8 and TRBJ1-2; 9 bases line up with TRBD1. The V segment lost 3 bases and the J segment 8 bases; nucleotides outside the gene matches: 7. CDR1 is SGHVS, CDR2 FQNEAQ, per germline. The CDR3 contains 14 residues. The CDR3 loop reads CASSFRTGGRGYTF. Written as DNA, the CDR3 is TGTGCCAGCAGCTTTCGCACAGGGGGCCGGGGCTACACCTTC.

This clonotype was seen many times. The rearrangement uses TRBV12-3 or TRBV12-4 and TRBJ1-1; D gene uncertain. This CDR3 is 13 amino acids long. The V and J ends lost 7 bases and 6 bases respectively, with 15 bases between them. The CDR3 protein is CASTKVSPPEAFF. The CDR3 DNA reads TGTGCCAGCACCAAAGTATCCCCCCCTGAAGCTTTCTTT.

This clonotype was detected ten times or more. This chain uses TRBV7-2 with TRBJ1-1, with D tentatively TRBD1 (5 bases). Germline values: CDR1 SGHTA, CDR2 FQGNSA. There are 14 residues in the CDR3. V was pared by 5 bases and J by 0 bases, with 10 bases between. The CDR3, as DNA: TGTGCCAGCAGCCACAGGCCCATGAACACTGAAGCTTTCTTT. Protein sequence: CASSHRPMNTEAFF. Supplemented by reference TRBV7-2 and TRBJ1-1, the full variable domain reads GAGVSQSPSNKVTEKGKDVELRCDPISGHTALYWYRQSLGQGLEFLIYFQGNSAPDKSGLPSDRFSAERTGGSVSTLTIQRTQQEDSAVYLCASSHRPMNTEAFFGQGTRLTVV.

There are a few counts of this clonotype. Here the CDR3 DNA reads TGTGCCAGCTCACCAAGGTTTCAGGGGGTAGTTTGGCACACTGAAGCTTTCTTT. Translating gives CASSPRFQGVVWHTEAFF. This rearrangement joins TRBV18 to TRBJ1-1, with 7 bases that match TRBD1. Losses at the gene ends were 2 bases for V and 3 bases for J; bases not matched to a gene: 15. The CDR3 contains 18 residues. CDR1 and CDR2 (germline): KGHSH, LQKENI.

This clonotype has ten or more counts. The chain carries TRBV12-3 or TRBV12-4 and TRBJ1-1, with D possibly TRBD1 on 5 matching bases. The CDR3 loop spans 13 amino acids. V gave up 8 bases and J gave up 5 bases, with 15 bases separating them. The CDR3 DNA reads TGTGCCAGCGGGTCCCCATCAGGGACTGAAGCTTTCTTT. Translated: CASGSPSGTEAFF.

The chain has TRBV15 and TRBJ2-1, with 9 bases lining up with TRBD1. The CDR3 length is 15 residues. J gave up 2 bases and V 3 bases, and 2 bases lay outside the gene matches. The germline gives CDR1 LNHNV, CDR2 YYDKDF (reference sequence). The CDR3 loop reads CATSSRDRAYNEQFF. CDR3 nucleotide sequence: TGTGCCACCAGCAGCCGGGACAGGGCCTACAATGAGCAGTTCTTC.

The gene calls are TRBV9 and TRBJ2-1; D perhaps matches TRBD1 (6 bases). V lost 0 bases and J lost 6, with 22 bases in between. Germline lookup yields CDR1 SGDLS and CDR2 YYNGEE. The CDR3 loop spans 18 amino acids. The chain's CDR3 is CASSVAPIGTLGGNEQFF. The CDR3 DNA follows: TGTGCCAGCAGCGTAGCCCCCATTGGGACACTGGGCGGCAATGAGCAGTTCTTC.

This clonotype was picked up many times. Here the CDR3 DNA reads TGTGCCAGCAGTTGGAGCTCGACATGGCCCTACGAGCAGTACTTC. It yields the protein CASSWSSTWPYEQYF. The chain is built from TRBV6-1 and TRBJ2-7; D not certain. This CDR3 is built from 15 residues. The V gene lost 5 bases and the J gene lost 2 bases, with 16 bases spanning the gap. Germline CDR1 reads MNHNS; CDR2 reads SASEGT.

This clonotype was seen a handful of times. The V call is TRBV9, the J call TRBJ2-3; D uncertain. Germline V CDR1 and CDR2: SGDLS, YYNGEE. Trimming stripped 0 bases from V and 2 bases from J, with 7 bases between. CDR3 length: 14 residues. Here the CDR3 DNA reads TGTGCCAGCAGCGTAGCAGACAACACAGATACGCAGTATTTT. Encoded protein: CASSVADNTDTQYF.